This entry features one T cell receptor beta chain sequence. These data are taken from a study of blood T cell repertoires in COVID-19. At the level of the study: Samples of COVID-19 (acute and convalescent) were obtained from the United States, Italy and Spain. T cells, B-cell-depleted T cells, or PBMCs supplied cDNA or gDNA.

The CDR3 totals 12 residues. Deletions cut 6 bases from V and 1 base from J, with 7 bases between. CDR1 is SGHRS, CDR2 YFSETQ, per germline. Methods used by the authors: For nucleated cells, counts were estimated from reference gene primer amplification. Sequencing used immunoSEQ multiplex PCR; TCRdb keeps in-frame clones, though not all of them. V and J calls and clone size are those listed in that table; D and trimming were worked out from the DNA. The repertoire holds approximately 110,000 clones, with about 90% as singletons. V and J are TRBV5-1 and TRBJ1-1, with D unresolved. The TCR was taken from a woman in her forties or fifties with active or convalescent COVID-19. Material for sequencing was peripheral blood. The CDR3 spells CASTAGNTEAFF. The DNA for the CDR3 is TGCGCCAGCACTGCAGGGAACACTGAAGCTTTCTTT.